This TCR beta chain was captured in a study of blood T cell repertoires in COVID-19. Clones were sequenced by immunoSEQ multiplex PCR, and TCRdb holds only the in-frame ones, with some missing. The sample shows 100,000 to 120,000 clones, approximately 65% of them seen only once. Germline lookup yields CDR1 SGHVS and CDR2 FQNEAQ. This CDR3 spans 16 amino acids. The junction had 9 bases not matched to a gene; V was cut back by 3 bases and J by 6 bases. The sequence derives from a woman aged 60-75 years with acute or convalescent COVID-19. This sequence joins TRBV7-8 and TRBJ2-1; 9 positions agree with TRBD2. Sequenced material: peripheral blood. In nucleotides, the CDR3 is TGTGCCAGCAGCTTGTCAATAGCGGGGGTAGGCAATGAGCAGTTCTTC. Encoded protein: CASSLSIAGVGNEQFF.